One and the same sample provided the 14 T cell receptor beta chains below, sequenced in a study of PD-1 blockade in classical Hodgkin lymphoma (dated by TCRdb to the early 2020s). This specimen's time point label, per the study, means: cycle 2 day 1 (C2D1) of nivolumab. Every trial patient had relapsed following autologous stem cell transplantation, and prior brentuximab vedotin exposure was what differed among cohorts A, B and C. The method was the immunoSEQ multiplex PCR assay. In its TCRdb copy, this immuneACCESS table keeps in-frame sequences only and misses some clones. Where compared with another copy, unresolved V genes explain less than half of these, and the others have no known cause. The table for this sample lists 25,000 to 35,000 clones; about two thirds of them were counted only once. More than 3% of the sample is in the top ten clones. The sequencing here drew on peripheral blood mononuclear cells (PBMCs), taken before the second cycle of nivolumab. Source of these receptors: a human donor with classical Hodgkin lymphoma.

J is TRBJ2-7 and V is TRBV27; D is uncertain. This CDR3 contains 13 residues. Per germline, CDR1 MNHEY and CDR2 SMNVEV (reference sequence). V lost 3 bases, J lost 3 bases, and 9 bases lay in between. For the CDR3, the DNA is TGTGCCAGCAGTTTGGGATCCCACTACGAGCAGTACTTC. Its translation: CASSLGSHYEQYF.

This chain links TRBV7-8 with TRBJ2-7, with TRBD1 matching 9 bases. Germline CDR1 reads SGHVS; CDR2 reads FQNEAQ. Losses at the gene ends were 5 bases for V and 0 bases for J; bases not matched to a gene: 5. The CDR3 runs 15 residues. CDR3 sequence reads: CASSPGTGNSYEQYF. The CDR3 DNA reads TGTGCCAGCAGCCCAGGGACAGGGAACTCCTACGAGCAGTACTTC.

The CDR3 bases are TGTGCCAGCTCACCAGAGGGGAACAAAGGGACCCAGTACTTC. Protein: CASSPEGNKGTQYF. The chain carries TRBV18 and TRBJ2-5, with D perhaps TRBD1 or TRBD2 (5 bases each). Germline lookup yields CDR1 KGHSH and CDR2 LQKENI. V lost 2 bases to trimming and J lost 7 bases, with 14 bases between them. This CDR3 has 14 amino acids. The complete variable domain, with remaining parts taken from reference TRBV18 and TRBJ2-5, reads NAGVMQNPRHLVRRRGQEARLRCSPMKGHSHVYWYRQLPEEGLKFMVYLQKENIIDESGMPKERFSAEFPKEGPSILRIQQVVRGDSAAYFCASSPEGNKGTQYFGPGTRLLVL.

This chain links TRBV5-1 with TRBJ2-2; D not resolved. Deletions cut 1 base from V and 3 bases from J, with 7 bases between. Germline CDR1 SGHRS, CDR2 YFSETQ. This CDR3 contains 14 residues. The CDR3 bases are TGCGCCAGCAGCTTGCGTCAGGACACCGGGGAGCTGTTTTTT. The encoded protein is CASSLRQDTGELFF.

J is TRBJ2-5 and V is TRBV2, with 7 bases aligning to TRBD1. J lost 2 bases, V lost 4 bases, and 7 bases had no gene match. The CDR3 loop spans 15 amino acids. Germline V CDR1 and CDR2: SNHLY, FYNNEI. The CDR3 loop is CASSVLPGQQETQYF. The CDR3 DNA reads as TGTGCCAGCAGTGTGCTACCGGGACAGCAAGAGACCCAGTACTTC.

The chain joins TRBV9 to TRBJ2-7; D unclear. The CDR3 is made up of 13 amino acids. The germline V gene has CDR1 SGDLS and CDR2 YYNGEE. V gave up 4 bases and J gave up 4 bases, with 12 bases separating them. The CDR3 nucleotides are TGTGCCAGCAGCCCATCCGGAGAGTACGAGCAGTACTTC. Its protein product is CASSPSGEYEQYF.

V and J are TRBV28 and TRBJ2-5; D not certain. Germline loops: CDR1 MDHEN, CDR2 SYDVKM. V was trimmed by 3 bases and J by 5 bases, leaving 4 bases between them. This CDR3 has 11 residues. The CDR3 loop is CASSFGETQYF. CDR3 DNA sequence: TGTGCCAGCAGTTTCGGGGAGACCCAGTACTTC.

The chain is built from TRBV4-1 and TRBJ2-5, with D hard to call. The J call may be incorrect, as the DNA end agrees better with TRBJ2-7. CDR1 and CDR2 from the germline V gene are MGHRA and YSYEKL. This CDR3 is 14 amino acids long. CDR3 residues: CASSQGTETYEQYF. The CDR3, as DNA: TGCGCCAGCAGCCAAGGTACAGAGACCTACGAGCAGTACTTC.

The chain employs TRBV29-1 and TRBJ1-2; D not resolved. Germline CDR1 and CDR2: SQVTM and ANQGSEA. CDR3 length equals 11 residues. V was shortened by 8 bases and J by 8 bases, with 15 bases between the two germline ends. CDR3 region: CSLRTSHGYTF. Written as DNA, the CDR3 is TGCAGCCTCCGGACGTCCCACGGCTACACCTTC.

Written as DNA, the CDR3 is TGTGCCAGCAGCTCTAGTAGGGAACGGGAGCAGTTCTTC. Residues: CASSSSREREQFF. V usage is TRBV5-6 and J usage is TRBJ2-1; D remains ambiguous. There are 13 residues in the CDR3. Trimming stripped 3 bases from V and 10 bases from J, with 14 bases between. In germline, CDR1 is SGHDT, CDR2 YYEEEE.

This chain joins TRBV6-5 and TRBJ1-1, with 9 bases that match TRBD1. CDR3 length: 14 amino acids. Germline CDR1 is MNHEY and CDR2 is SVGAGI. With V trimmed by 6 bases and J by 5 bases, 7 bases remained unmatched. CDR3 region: CASSQATGGTEAFF. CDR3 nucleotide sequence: TGTGCCAGCAGCCAGGCGACAGGGGGAACTGAAGCTTTCTTT.

The CDR3 DNA follows: TGTGCCAGCAGCCCACGGGACAACTCCTTCACCTACGAGCAGTACTTC. This codes for CASSPRDNSFTYEQYF. This sequence joins TRBV9 and TRBJ2-7; weak D call: TRBD1 (6 bases). The germline gives CDR1 SGDLS, CDR2 YYNGEE. Trimming took off 4 bases at V and 2 bases at J, with 19 bases between the two ends. This CDR3 spans 16 amino acids.

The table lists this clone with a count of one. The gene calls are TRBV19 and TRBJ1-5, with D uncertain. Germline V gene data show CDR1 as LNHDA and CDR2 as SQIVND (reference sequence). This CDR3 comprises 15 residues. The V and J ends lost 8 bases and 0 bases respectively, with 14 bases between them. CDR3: CASATKYNSNQPQHF. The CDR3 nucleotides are TGTGCCAGTGCGACCAAGTACAATAGCAATCAGCCCCAGCATTTT.

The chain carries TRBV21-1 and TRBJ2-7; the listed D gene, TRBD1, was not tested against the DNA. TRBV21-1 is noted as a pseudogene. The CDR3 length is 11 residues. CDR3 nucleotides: TGTGCCAGCGGGGCTTCCTACGAGCAGTACTTC. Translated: CASGASYEQYF.